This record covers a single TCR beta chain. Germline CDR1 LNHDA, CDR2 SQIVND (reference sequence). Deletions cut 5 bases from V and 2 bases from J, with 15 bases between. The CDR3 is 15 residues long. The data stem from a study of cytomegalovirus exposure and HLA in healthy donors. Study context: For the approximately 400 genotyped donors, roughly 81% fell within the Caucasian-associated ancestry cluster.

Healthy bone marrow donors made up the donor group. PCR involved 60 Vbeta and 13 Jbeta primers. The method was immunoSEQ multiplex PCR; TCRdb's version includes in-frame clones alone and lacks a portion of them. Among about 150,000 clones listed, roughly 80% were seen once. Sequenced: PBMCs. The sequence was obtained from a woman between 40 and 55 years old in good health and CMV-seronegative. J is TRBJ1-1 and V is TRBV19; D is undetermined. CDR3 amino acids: CASSATVTLNTEAFF. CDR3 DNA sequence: TGTGCCAGTAGTGCAACAGTCACCCTTAACACTGAAGCTTTCTTT.